This TCR beta chain was captured in a study of shared clonotypes between healthy human individuals. Trimming shortened V by 1 base and J by 2 bases, and 8 bases separated the two germline ends. The CDR3 covers 15 residues. Germline CDR1 reads SGHTA; CDR2 reads FQGNSA. Points on this clone: This sample includes further DNA sequences coding for the same CDR3.

The protocol was immunoSEQ multiplex PCR, while the TCRdb copy is restricted to in-frame clones and leaves out a portion. The profile shows over a million clones, roughly 80% of them singletons. The sample consisted of memory CD4+ T cells sorted from blood. Documented subset: CD45RA-negative fraction. This rearrangement joins TRBV7-2 to TRBJ2-2; D is perhaps TRBD2 (5 bases). This clonotype originated in a man aged 18 to 30 in good health. This CDR3 reads CASSLGGLNTGELFF. The CDR3 nucleotides read TGTGCCAGCAGCTTAGGCGGACTTAACACCGGGGAGCTGTTTTTT.